The 30 T cell receptor beta chains listed next were all sequenced from one sample in a study of blood T cells in healthy people across ages. PCR was performed a second time for roughly 7 to 12 cycles using a sample-barcoded 5' primer and a J-beta primer mix. From the 5' RACE reads, TCRdb called clonotypes with MiXCR, one entry per CDR3 protein. The table shows under 2,000,000 distinct CDR3 sequences, with 49% occurring only once. Sequences were obtained from blood. Source of these receptors: a woman aged 35 to 49 in good health.

The chain combines TRBV28 with TRBJ2-1; 12 bases fit TRBD2. The germline V gene has CDR1 MDHEN and CDR2 SYDVKM. This CDR3 spans 15 amino acids. After removal of 4 bases from V and 6 bases from J, the junction contained 4 bases not matched to a gene. CDR3 bases: TGTGCCAGCAGTTCGCCTAGCGGGAGGGCCAATGAGCAGTTCTTC. Translation: CASSSPSGRANEQFF.

The chain combines TRBV7-9 with TRBJ2-3, with D possibly being TRBD2 (6 bases). Germline V gene lookup returns CDR1 SEHNR and CDR2 FQNEAQ (reference sequence). The CDR3 covers 18 residues. The germline V and J ends were trimmed by 2 bases and 0 bases, with 18 bases remaining between them. CDR3 region: CASSLPRFLGGSTDTQYF. DNA for the CDR3: TGTGCCAGCAGCTTACCTCGATTCCTTGGGGGGAGCACAGATACGCAGTATTTT. Full variable domain (outside the CDR3, taken from reference TRBV7-9 and TRBJ2-3): DTGVSQNPRHKITKRGQNVTFRCDPISEHNRLYWYRQTLGQGPEFLTYFQNEAQLEKSRLLSDRFSAERPKGSFSTLEIQRTEQGDSAMYLCASSLPRFLGGSTDTQYFGPGTRLTVL.

The chain couples TRBV13 to TRBJ2-1; 8 nucleotides align to TRBD2. There are 13 residues in the CDR3. From germline, CDR1 is PRHDT and CDR2 FYEKMQ (reference sequence). Trimming took 9 bases from V and 8 from J; bases not matched to a gene: 9. The CDR3 here is CASLGGGNDEQFF. The DNA for the CDR3 is TGTGCCAGTCTCGGGGGGGGTAACGATGAGCAGTTCTTC.

Of note for this clonotype: One junction end disagrees with the germline gene, perhaps due to a read error. CDR3 sequence: CAGSFTGRVDGYTF. The DNA for the CDR3 is TGTGCCGGCAGTTTTACCGGACGGGTGGATGGCTACACCTTC. The V gene is TRBV12-3 or TRBV12-4, the J gene TRBJ1-2; D call uncertain. This CDR3 comprises 14 residues.

This rearrangement joins TRBV28 to TRBJ2-5; D possibly corresponds to TRBD1 (5 bases). The germline V and J ends were trimmed by 5 bases and 3 bases, with 10 bases remaining between them. CDR3 length equals 13 residues. Looked up from germline, CDR1 is MDHEN and CDR2 is SYDVKM. The CDR3 coding sequence is TGTGCCAGCAGTAACCTGGACAAAGAGACCCAGTACTTC. Its translation is CASSNLDKETQYF.

Only one count was recorded for this clonotype. The genes are TRBV28 and TRBJ2-1, with D tentatively TRBD1 (6 bases). The CDR3 sequence is 14 residues long. Trimming took 7 bases from V and 5 from J, leaving 15 bases between them. Germline V gives CDR1 MDHEN, CDR2 SYDVKM. The chain's CDR3 is CASMDRLRDNEQFF. The CDR3 nucleotides are TGTGCCAGCATGGACAGATTGAGAGACAATGAGCAGTTCTTC.

The V gene is TRBV6-6, the J gene TRBJ2-3; possible D gene TRBD1, 7 bases. CDR3 length equals 16 residues. Germline V gene sequence: CDR1 MNHNY, CDR2 SVGAGI (reference sequence). V lost 8 bases and J lost 4, with 22 bases in between. CDR3 sequence (DNA): TGTGCCAGCGTTAGGGCAGGGGGGTTGATAGCAGATACGCAGTATTTT. Protein sequence: CASVRAGGLIADTQYF.

V gene TRBV5-1 combines with J gene TRBJ2-3; TRBD1 is a possible D gene (5 bases). Germline V gene data show CDR1 as SGHRS and CDR2 as YFSETQ. This CDR3 contains 22 residues. Between the trimmed V and J ends, which lost 2 bases and 3 bases, there was a span of 34 bases. The CDR3 DNA follows: TGCGCCAGCAGCTTCGGTCCGCCTAACTTCCTTCCAGTCAGGGTTCTTACAGATACGCAGTATTTT. Amino acid sequence: CASSFGPPNFLPVRVLTDTQYF.

The V call is TRBV6-1, the J call TRBJ2-5, with TRBD1 matching 10 bases. Judging by the DNA end, TRBJ2-7 fits better; the J call may be wrong. Germline assignment: CDR1 MNHNS and CDR2 SASEGT. The CDR3 extends over 13 amino acids. The CDR3 DNA reads as TGTGCCAGCCTCCGACAGGGGGCAAACGAGCAGTACTTC. Amino acids: CASLRQGANEQYF.

The chain has TRBV7-2 and TRBJ1-2, with unresolved D. The length of the CDR3 is 15 residues. CDR1 is SGHTA, CDR2 FQGNSA, per germline. The V and J ends lost 5 bases and 0 bases respectively, with 13 bases between them. CDR3 protein: CASSPVQNSNYGYTF. DNA of the CDR3: TGTGCCAGCAGCCCGGTTCAGAACTCTAACTATGGCTACACCTTC.

The chain employs TRBV7-2 and TRBJ2-5; TRBD2 aligns across 7 bases. The germline CDR1 and CDR2 sequences are SGHTA and FQGNSA. CDR3 length equals 12 residues. The ends lost 6 bases at V and 11 bases at J; junction bases unmatched: 9. The CDR3 nucleotides read TGTGCCAGCAGGGGAGGGGTCAATGAGCAGTACTTC. Amino acids: CASRGGVNEQYF.

This clonotype has more than one count but fewer than ten. CDR3 nucleotide sequence: TGTGCCACCGCGGACAGGACTAGCACAGATACGCAGTATTTT. Its translation is CATADRTSTDTQYF. V and J are TRBV15 and TRBJ2-3; the match to TRBD1 covers 7 bases. Germline CDR1 is LNHNV and CDR2 is YYDKDF (reference sequence). This CDR3 contains 14 residues. V lost 8 bases and J lost 0; bases outside the gene matches: 5.

This clonotype was counted once. This chain uses TRBV18 with TRBJ1-4, with TRBD1 matching over 7 bases. The CDR3 extends over 17 amino acids. Germline CDR1 reads KGHSH; CDR2 reads LQKENI. V trimming: 1 base; J trimming: 3 bases; junction bases outside the gene matches: 8. The CDR3 is CASSPLGRQGSNEKLFF. CDR3 DNA sequence: TGTGCCAGCTCACCACTCGGTCGACAGGGATCTAATGAAAAACTGTTTTTT.

The rearrangement joins TRBV5-6 to TRBJ2-7, with 10 bases lining up with TRBD2. This CDR3 comprises 16 residues. V shed 0 bases and J 2 bases; nucleotides not matched to a gene: 5. From germline, CDR1 is SGHDT and CDR2 YYEEEE. CDR3 sequence: CASSLGGTSAPYEQYF. The CDR3 DNA reads TGTGCCAGCAGCTTGGGGGGGACTAGCGCGCCCTACGAGCAGTACTTC.

In this sample, this clonotype turned up a few times. The rearrangement links TRBV14 to TRBJ2-3; 9 positions match TRBD2. CDR1 and CDR2 from the germline V gene are SGHDN and FVKESK. V was clipped by 4 bases and J by 6 bases; unmatched bases: 8. The CDR3 loop spans 15 amino acids. The CDR3 is CASSPHRGGEDTQYF. The DNA of the CDR3 is TGTGCCAGCAGCCCCCACCGCGGGGGGGAGGATACGCAGTATTTT.

The chain couples TRBV7-8 to TRBJ2-5, with a tentative D call TRBD1 (6 bases). The CDR3 loop spans 17 amino acids. Trimming left V 8 bases short and J 5 bases short, with 27 bases between. Per germline, CDR1 SGHVS and CDR2 FQNEAQ. The CDR3 here is CASLPFIGAGDEETQYF. CDR3 DNA: TGTGCCAGCCTTCCGTTCATAGGGGCAGGGGATGAGGAGACCCAGTACTTC.

The CDR3 sequence is CAGTSGAGGDIQYF. CDR3 DNA: TGCGCCGGGACTAGCGGGGCCGGGGGGGACATTCAGTACTTC. The chain uses TRBV10-2 and TRBJ2-4, with 13 bases lining up with TRBD2. This CDR3 has 14 residues. Germline values: CDR1 WSHSY, CDR2 SAAADI. V gave up 11 bases and J gave up 8 bases; unmatched junction bases: 9.

The chain uses TRBV27 and TRBJ2-3; D gene unclear. Germline CDR1 MNHEY, CDR2 SMNVEV (reference sequence). Trimming took off 5 bases at V and 3 bases at J, with 21 bases between the two ends. This CDR3 is 17 amino acids long. Here the CDR3 DNA reads TGTGCCAGCAGTCCCCGGTTATATGGGTCTGGGACAGATACGCAGTATTTT. Translated, it gives CASSPRLYGSGTDTQYF.

The chain links TRBV7-2 to TRBJ1-2; the D gene is possibly TRBD1 (6 bases). The V gene lost 4 bases and the J gene lost 7 bases, with 13 bases spanning the gap. The CDR3 extends over 13 amino acids. Per germline, CDR1 SGHTA and CDR2 FQGNSA. CDR3 region: CASSSSGAFGYTF. CDR3 DNA sequence: TGTGCCAGCAGCTCATCAGGGGCTTTTGGCTACACCTTC.

This clonotype occurred once. This sequence joins TRBV13 and TRBJ1-2; weak D call: TRBD1 (6 bases). Germline assignment: CDR1 PRHDT and CDR2 FYEKMQ (reference sequence). CDR3 length equals 15 residues. The V and J ends lost 5 bases and 1 base respectively, with 14 bases between them. The CDR3 DNA sequence: TGTGCCAGCAGCCGGCCGGGGGGCAGTAACTATGGCTACACCTTC. Amino acids: CASSRPGGSNYGYTF.

The CDR3 DNA reads TGCAGCGCACCGGGACCTTTGAACACTGAAGCTTTCTTT. Translated, it gives CSAPGPLNTEAFF. The J gene is TRBJ1-1, the V gene TRBV29-1; possible D gene TRBD1, 5 bases. The V end was cut by 7 bases, the J end by 0 bases, with 12 bases between. The germline V gene has CDR1 SQVTM and CDR2 ANQGSEA. The CDR3 is 13 amino acids.

This sequence joins TRBV7-2 and TRBJ1-2; D is unclear. The germline V gene has CDR1 SGHTA and CDR2 FQGNSA. The ends were cut back, 5 bases at V and 4 bases at J, with 11 bases in the middle. There are 13 residues in the CDR3. The CDR3 sequence: CASSVSVSYGYTF. The CDR3 nucleotides are TGTGCCAGCAGCGTATCAGTCTCCTATGGCTACACCTTC. Looking up the rest from reference TRBV7-2 and TRBJ1-2 gives the full variable domain: GAGVSQSPSNKVTEKGKDVELRCDPISGHTALYWYRQSLGQGLEFLIYFQGNSAPDKSGLPSDRFSAERTGGSVSTLTIQRTQQEDSAVYLCASSVSVSYGYTFGSGTRLTVV.

The J gene is TRBJ2-7, the V gene TRBV28; the D call may be TRBD1 or TRBD2 (5 bases each). The V end lost 5 bases, the J end lost 2 bases, and 16 bases lay between the germline ends. This CDR3 is built from 15 residues. Germline CDR1 is MDHEN and CDR2 is SYDVKM. The CDR3 protein is CASSGGTGWTYEQYF. The DNA for the CDR3 is TGTGCCAGCAGTGGTGGGACGGGGTGGACCTACGAGCAGTACTTC.

The chain carries TRBV7-2 and TRBJ1-1; TRBD1 matches 10 bases. The CDR3 has 16 amino acids. V lost 7 bases and J lost 8; bases outside the gene matches: 16. Germline V gives CDR1 SGHTA, CDR2 FQGNSA. The CDR3 loop is CASTLTGGEEVWEAFF. The CDR3 nucleotides are TGTGCCAGCACCCTGACAGGGGGCGAGGAAGTGTGGGAAGCTTTCTTT.

The rearrangement uses TRBV4-1 and TRBJ1-2; D uncertain. Germline values: CDR1 MGHRA, CDR2 YSYEKL. V lost 3 bases, J lost 7 bases, and 15 bases lay in between. This CDR3 is 14 amino acids long. CDR3 loop: CASSQADGSSGYTF. The CDR3 DNA sequence: TGCGCCAGCAGCCAGGCTGACGGGTCTAGTGGCTACACCTTC.

In DNA form, the CDR3 reads TGTGCCAGTGGAGGGGGCGCGAGGCAGCCCCAGCATTTT. It translates to CASGGGARQPQHF. The genes are TRBV6-5 and TRBJ1-5; 7 bases line up with TRBD1. The CDR3 spans 13 residues. The ends lost 9 bases at V and 7 bases at J; junction bases unmatched: 9. CDR1 is MNHEY, CDR2 SVGAGI, per germline.

The CDR3, as DNA: TGTGCCAGCAGCGTAGCTATGGGAAAGACCCAGTACTTC. Amino acid sequence: CASSVAMGKTQYF. The V gene is TRBV9, the J gene TRBJ2-7; D unclear. Near its end, the DNA agrees better with TRBJ2-5, so the J call may be wrong. Germline CDR1 and CDR2: SGDLS and YYNGEE. CDR3 size: 13 residues.

V usage is TRBV24-1 and J usage is TRBJ2-1; 9 positions agree with TRBD2. The ends lost 1 base at V and 4 bases at J; junction bases unmatched: 4. Germline values: CDR1 KGHDR, CDR2 SFDVKD. This CDR3 contains 16 residues. The CDR3, as DNA: TGTGCCACCAGTGATTTACGCGGGGGGGGTTACAATGAGCAGTTCTTC. This translates into CATSDLRGGGYNEQFF.

The gene calls are TRBV15 and TRBJ2-5; TRBD1 aligns across 7 bases. Germline V gene lookup returns CDR1 LNHNV and CDR2 YYDKDF (reference sequence). J was trimmed by 5 bases and V by 8 bases; bases with no gene match: 8. CDR3 size: 13 residues. CDR3 sequence (DNA): TGTGCCACCTCGAGGGGACAGTGGGAGACCCAGTACTTC. Protein sequence: CATSRGQWETQYF.

This clonotype was seen only a few times. V usage is TRBV27 and J usage is TRBJ2-6; 15 nucleotides align to TRBD2. The V segment lost 7 bases and the J segment 0 bases; nucleotides outside the gene matches: 4. The CDR3 loop spans 18 amino acids. In germline, CDR1 is MNHEY, CDR2 SMNVEV (reference sequence). The CDR3, as DNA: TGTGCCAGCAAACGGGGACTAGCGGGGGGCTCTGGGGCCAACGTCCTGACTTTC. The encoded protein is CASKRGLAGGSGANVLTF.